Each of the 2 T cell receptor beta chains below was sequenced from the same sample in a study of control samples from healthy donors and cancer patients. Assay: immunoSEQ multiplex PCR; the TCRdb copy retains only in-frame clones and omits some. This table has 45,000 to 55,000 clones, roughly 96% appearing once. Sequencing was done on a sample of blood. All receptors derive from a man aged 25 to 40 in good health.

The chain uses TRBV30 and TRBJ1-6; TRBD1 matches at 9 bases. Per the germline V gene, CDR1 is GTSNPN and CDR2 is SVGIG (reference sequence). J lost 9 bases, V lost 3 bases, and 9 bases had no gene match. This CDR3 is built from 15 residues. CDR3 loop: CAWSKTGQGRSPLHF. CDR3 DNA: TGTGCCTGGAGCAAAACGGGACAGGGACGTTCACCCCTCCACTTT.

Regarding this clone: An end of the junction does not agree with germline; a read error may underlie this. The chain recombines TRBV29-1 with TRBJ1-1; D uncertain. Germline V gene lookup returns CDR1 SQVTM and CDR2 ANQGSEA. CDR3 length equals 14 residues. DNA for the CDR3: TGCAGCGTAGAAGAGTTCGGAGGGAACACTGAAGCTTTCTTT. Translation gives CSVEEFGGNTEAFF.